These 22 T cell receptor beta chains were all obtained from the same sample, sequenced in a study of T cell repertoires in cytomegalovirus infection. TCRdb independently ran MiXCR on the reads; one entry per CDR3 protein. The table has some 450,000 distinct CDR3 sequences, approximately 33% seen once. The sample consisted of PBMCs. The source is a human donor in good health (CMV status not recorded). Some clones in this sample may be carry-over from other donors' samples.

The chain is built from TRBV14 and TRBJ1-1, with TRBD1 as a possible D gene (6 bases). The CDR3 totals 13 residues. Germline CDR1 is SGHDN and CDR2 is FVKESK. Trimming shortened V by 3 bases and J by 6 bases, and 11 bases separated the two germline ends. CDR3 in amino acids: CASSHTGFSEAFF. CDR3 coding DNA: TGTGCCAGCAGCCATACAGGGTTCTCTGAAGCTTTCTTT.

This clonotype was detected many times. The J gene is TRBJ1-1, the V gene TRBV7-2, with 7 nucleotides matching TRBD1. The CDR3 consists of 16 residues. Trimming removed 3 bases from V and 0 bases from J; junction bases left unmatched: 7. Germline CDR1 is SGHTA and CDR2 is FQGNSA. Here the CDR3 reads CASSLGRTGMNTEAFF. The CDR3, as DNA: TGTGCCAGCAGCTTGGGTCGGACAGGCATGAACACTGAAGCTTTCTTT.

This chain joins TRBV11-2 and TRBJ2-5; D is unresolved. Trimming removed 5 bases at V and 5 bases at J, with 12 bases between. The V gene's germline CDR1 is SGHAT and CDR2 FQNNGV. CDR3 length: 13 amino acids. The CDR3 DNA follows: TGTGCCAGCAGCCCCGAGTTCGGGGAGACCCAGTACTTC. The encoded protein is CASSPEFGETQYF.

The chain uses TRBV12-3 or TRBV12-4 and TRBJ2-1, with D possibly TRBD2 on 6 matching bases. V was shortened by 2 bases and J by 10 bases, with 12 bases between the two germline ends. CDR3 length equals 13 residues. The CDR3 nucleotides read TGTGCCAGCAGTTTATGGGACTCCGGCGAGCAGTTCTTC. This gives the protein CASSLWDSGEQFF.

This clonotype turned up a few times. The V and J genes are TRBV6-6 and TRBJ1-6; 8 bases line up with TRBD1. Germline values: CDR1 MNHNY, CDR2 SVGAGI (reference sequence). The junction had 12 bases not matched to a gene; V was cut back by 2 bases and J by 9 bases. This CDR3 comprises 17 residues. The CDR3 protein is CASSYPDRGGSGSPLHF. CDR3 sequence (DNA): TGTGCCAGCAGTTACCCAGACAGGGGAGGGTCTGGTTCACCCCTCCACTTT.

Worth noting for this clonotype: Its ends do not fully match the called genes, so a read error is possible. The rearrangement joins TRBV19 to TRBJ2-5; weak D call: TRBD1 (6 bases). This CDR3 contains 14 residues. Germline V gene lookup returns CDR1 LNHDA and CDR2 SQIVND (reference sequence). The CDR3 region is CAISIGGLLETQYF. The CDR3 coding sequence is TGTGCCATTAGTATAGGGGGTTTATTGGAGACCCAGTACTTC.

The chain joins TRBV20-1 to TRBJ2-2; possible D gene TRBD1, 5 bases. The germline V and J ends were trimmed by 5 bases and 1 base, with 26 bases remaining between them. CDR3 length: 19 residues. Germline values: CDR1 DFQATT, CDR2 SNEGSKA (reference sequence). The CDR3 reads CSAYPLGHVQDLNTGELFF. The DNA for the CDR3 is TGCAGTGCTTACCCGCTAGGACATGTCCAGGATTTGAACACCGGGGAGCTGTTTTTT.

This clonotype was seen ten or more times. The chain couples TRBV7-2 to TRBJ1-2; D is unclear. Trimming removed 2 bases from V and 7 bases from J, with 17 bases in between. Germline loops: CDR1 SGHTA, CDR2 FQGNSA. This CDR3 has 15 residues. The DNA of the CDR3 is TGTGCCAGCAGCTTATCGGCGGGCAGCCCCGGTGGCTACACCTTC. Amino acids: CASSLSAGSPGGYTF.

V usage is TRBV4-3 and J usage is TRBJ2-5, with D maybe TRBD2 (6 bases). The CDR3 runs to 15 residues. CDR1 is LGHNA, CDR2 YSLEER, per germline. The germline V and J ends were trimmed by 0 bases and 2 bases, with 10 bases remaining between them. In DNA form, the CDR3 reads TGCGCCAGCAGCCAAGATGGGAGCGGGCAAGAGACCCAGTACTTC. Its translation: CASSQDGSGQETQYF.

Points on this clonotype: Since a much larger clone is just one base distant, this may be a read error. The final CDR3 position lacks the conserved phenylalanine or tryptophan, pointing to a likely read error. This chain connects TRBV12-3 or TRBV12-4 to TRBJ2-7; 9 bases are shared with TRBD2. Trimming removed 2 bases from V and 2 bases from J; junction bases left unmatched: 1. The CDR3 contains 14 residues. The CDR3 sequence is CASSLLAGTYEQYC. The DNA for the CDR3 is TGTGCCAGCAGTTTACTAGCGGGGACCTACGAGCAGTACTGC.

This clonotype was seen many times. CDR3 loop: CASSYLVTGANTEAFF. The CDR3 DNA is TGTGCCAGCAGTTACCTCGTTACAGGGGCGAACACTGAAGCTTTCTTT. This sequence joins TRBV6-5 and TRBJ1-1, with 7 bases that match TRBD1. V dropped 2 bases and J dropped 1; count of bases not matched to a gene: 7. This CDR3 is built from 16 residues. CDR1 is MNHEY, CDR2 SVGAGI, per germline.

In its sample, this clonotype was seen a few times. The chain recombines TRBV2 with TRBJ2-7; D unclear. The CDR3 has 13 residues. Germline CDR1 is SNHLY and CDR2 is FYNNEI. Trimming took off 2 bases at V and 2 bases at J, with 7 bases between the two ends. CDR3 amino acids: CASSERPPYEQYF. CDR3 DNA: TGTGCCAGCAGTGAACGGCCTCCCTACGAGCAGTACTTC.

The chain carries TRBV27 and TRBJ1-1; D is possibly TRBD1 (6 bases). Per germline, CDR1 MNHEY and CDR2 SMNVEV (reference sequence). V shed 9 bases and J shed 6 bases, with 23 bases lying between them. The CDR3 sequence is 15 residues long. CDR3 DNA sequence: TGTGCCAGTAGCCGACAGGCCCAGGGGATCCCTGAAGCTTTCTTT. Its translation: CASSRQAQGIPEAFF.

The chain is built from TRBV5-7 and TRBJ2-6; 7 bases are shared with TRBD2. TRBV5-7 is identified as an open reading frame with a role that is uncertain. The junction had 10 bases not matched to a gene; V was cut back by 4 bases and J by 0 bases. CDR3 length: 18 residues. The CDR3 reads CASSKLAGSSSGANVLTF. DNA of the CDR3: TGTGCCAGCAGCAAGTTAGCGGGCTCTAGCTCTGGGGCCAACGTCCTGACTTTC.

This rearrangement joins TRBV6-2 or TRBV6-3 to TRBJ2-2; D is undetermined. This CDR3 comprises 16 residues. Germline CDR1 reads MNHEY; CDR2 reads SVGEGT. V lost 3 bases and J lost 4, with 15 bases in between. In nucleotides, the CDR3 is TGTGCCAGCAGTTATCGCACAAAACAACGCACCGGGGAGCTGTTTTTT. As protein: CASSYRTKQRTGELFF.

This sequence joins TRBV7-9 and TRBJ2-2; no clear D gene. The germline CDR1 and CDR2 sequences are SEHNR and FQNEAQ (reference sequence). Between the trimmed V and J ends, which lost 4 bases and 1 base, there was a span of 7 bases. The CDR3 loop spans 14 amino acids. The CDR3: CASSSAQNTGELFF. The CDR3 DNA reads TGTGCCAGCAGCTCCGCACAGAACACCGGGGAGCTGTTTTTT. Combining the CDR3 with reference TRBV7-9 and TRBJ2-2 gives the whole variable domain DTGVSQNPRHKITKRGQNVTFRCDPISEHNRLYWYRQTLGQGPEFLTYFQNEAQLEKSRLLSDRFSAERPKGSFSTLEIQRTEQGDSAMYLCASSSAQNTGELFFGEGSRLTVL.

This clonotype was recorded many times. The J gene is TRBJ1-2, the V gene TRBV20-1, with a weak D call TRBD1 (5 bases). The ends were cut back, 4 bases at V and 2 bases at J, with 8 bases in the middle. The CDR3 is 12 amino acids. Germline CDR1 reads DFQATT; CDR2 reads SNEGSKA (reference sequence). The CDR3 region has the DNA TGCAGTGCTATACGGGACAACTATGGCTACACCTTC. Translating it yields CSAIRDNYGYTF.

This clonotype was detected ten times or more. The rearrangement uses TRBV7-2 and TRBJ2-5; 12 bases are a match to TRBD2. V lost 5 bases to trimming and J lost 5 bases; unmatched junction nucleotides: 9. Looked up from germline, CDR1 is SGHTA and CDR2 is FQGNSA. The CDR3 consists of 16 residues. DNA of the CDR3: TGTGCCAGCAGCAAGGGGCTAGCGGGGGGGCGGGAGACCCAGTACTTC. It codes for CASSKGLAGGRETQYF.

The gene calls are TRBV27 and TRBJ2-5, with 10 bases aligning to TRBD1. In germline, CDR1 is MNHEY, CDR2 SMNVEV (reference sequence). V lost 5 bases, J lost 5 bases, and 11 bases stayed unmatched. The CDR3 totals 16 residues. CDR3 in amino acids: CASSTRQGAGQETQYF. CDR3 nucleotides: TGTGCCAGCAGTACCCGACAGGGGGCGGGACAGGAGACCCAGTACTTC.

This clonotype has ten or more counts. This chain connects TRBV4-2 to TRBJ2-3, with 8 bases lining up with TRBD1. The V gene end was trimmed by 0 bases and the J gene end by 1 base; junction bases not matched to a gene: 3. CDR3 length: 16 residues. Germline CDR1 LGHNA, CDR2 YNFKEQ. The CDR3 sequence: CASSQDPGQGTDTQYF. The CDR3 DNA sequence: TGTGCCAGCAGCCAAGATCCGGGACAGGGCACAGATACGCAGTATTTT.

The rearrangement uses TRBV18 and TRBJ1-4, with D perhaps matching TRBD1 (5 bases). Germline CDR1 KGHSH, CDR2 LQKENI. The CDR3 spans 15 residues. V was shortened by 2 bases and J by 10 bases, with 17 bases between the two germline ends. The CDR3 is CASSPDPGTRGKLFF. CDR3 bases: TGTGCCAGCTCACCAGACCCCGGAACGAGGGGAAAACTGTTTTTT.

This chain connects TRBV15 to TRBJ2-5, with 9 bases aligning to TRBD1. The germline V gene has CDR1 LNHNV and CDR2 YYDKDF (reference sequence). V lost 2 bases, J lost 3 bases, and 10 bases stayed unmatched. The CDR3 runs to 17 residues. Here the CDR3 reads CATSRPNRGRGEETQYF. CDR3 DNA sequence: TGTGCCACCAGCAGACCCAACAGGGGGCGCGGGGAAGAGACCCAGTACTTC.